Each of the 4 T cell receptor beta chains below was sequenced from the same sample in a study of CD8 T cells in Susac syndrome. Random hexamers were used to reverse transcribe an amount of about 0.5 to 1 ug RNA. TCRdb independently ran MiXCR on the immunoSEQ multiplex PCR reads; one entry per CDR3 protein. The table lists 120,000 or so distinct CDR3 sequences, approximately 96% of them singletons. Input material: CD8+ T cells from PBMCs. The receptors stem from a human donor with Susac syndrome.

CDR3 residues: CSASSPEIYSNQPQHF. CDR3 in DNA: TGCAGTGCTAGTTCCCCAGAGATTTATAGCAATCAGCCCCAGCATTTT. The chain recombines TRBV20-1 with TRBJ1-5; D gene uncertain. V was clipped by 3 bases and J by 0 bases, with 15 bases between them. The CDR3 is 16 residues long. In germline, CDR1 is DFQATT, CDR2 SNEGSKA (reference sequence).

The chain combines TRBV30 with TRBJ2-7, with D maybe TRBD1 (5 bases). CDR3 length: 13 residues. Per germline, CDR1 GTSNPN and CDR2 SVGIG (reference sequence). V lost 3 bases and J lost 0, with 9 bases in between. The CDR3 loop is CAWRGASSYEQYF. CDR3 sequence (DNA): TGTGCCTGGAGAGGGGCCTCCTCCTACGAGCAGTACTTC.

The chain employs TRBV25-1 and TRBJ1-4; the D is unclear. This CDR3 region has 15 residues. From germline, CDR1 is MGHDK and CDR2 SYGVNS. V shed 2 bases and J shed 8 bases, with 15 bases lying between them. The chain's CDR3 is CASSEEKGGGEKLFF. DNA of the CDR3: TGTGCCAGCAGTGAAGAGAAGGGAGGTGGAGAAAAACTGTTTTTT.

The V and J genes are TRBV6-5 and TRBJ2-7, with a tentative D call TRBD1 (5 bases). V dropped 5 bases and J dropped 1 base, with 12 bases sitting between them. Per the germline V gene, CDR1 is MNHEY and CDR2 is SVGAGI. This CDR3 spans 14 amino acids. The CDR3 reads CASSGLDTSYEQYF. The CDR3 region has the DNA TGTGCCAGCAGTGGATTGGACACATCCTACGAGCAGTACTTC.